A single sample is the source of the 3 T cell receptor beta chains below, sequenced in a study of CD8 T cells in ankylosing spondylitis. Using its own MiXCR run on the 5' RACE reads, TCRdb lists one record per CDR3 protein. The sample includes 250,000 to 300,000 distinct CDR3 sequences, 18% seen only once; the top ten take more than 25%. The sample was blood, either unsorted or a sorted T cell fraction (not recorded which). The origin of the receptors is a male donor with ankylosing spondylitis or in good health (not recorded which).

This clonotype was observed at least ten times. The chain uses TRBV7-2 and TRBJ2-5, with 13 nucleotides matching TRBD2. This CDR3 has 17 residues. V gave up 2 bases and J gave up 0 bases; unmatched junction bases: 3. Germline lookup yields CDR1 SGHTA and CDR2 FQGNSA. For the CDR3, the DNA is TGTGCCAGCAGCTTACCACTAGCGGGAGGGTACCAAGAGACCCAGTACTTC. Protein sequence: CASSLPLAGGYQETQYF.

The chain is built from TRBV27 and TRBJ2-5, with 7 nucleotides matching TRBD2. The CDR3 has 15 amino acids. CDR1 is MNHEY, CDR2 SMNVEV, per germline (reference sequence). The trim removed 4 bases at V and 2 bases at J, leaving 7 bases unmatched. CDR3 in amino acids: CASSWGGTKQETQYF. Here the CDR3 DNA reads TGTGCCAGCAGTTGGGGGGGGACCAAACAAGAGACCCAGTACTTC.

The gene calls are TRBV4-3 and TRBJ2-2, with D perhaps TRBD2 (6 bases). CDR3 size: 17 residues. Trimming took 2 bases from V and 6 from J, leaving 19 bases between them. The germline V gene has CDR1 LGHNA and CDR2 YSLEER. Written as DNA, the CDR3 is TGCGCCAGCAGCCAAAAAATAGCGGAGATAGAAGCCGGGGAGCTGTTTTTT. Its protein is CASSQKIAEIEAGELFF.